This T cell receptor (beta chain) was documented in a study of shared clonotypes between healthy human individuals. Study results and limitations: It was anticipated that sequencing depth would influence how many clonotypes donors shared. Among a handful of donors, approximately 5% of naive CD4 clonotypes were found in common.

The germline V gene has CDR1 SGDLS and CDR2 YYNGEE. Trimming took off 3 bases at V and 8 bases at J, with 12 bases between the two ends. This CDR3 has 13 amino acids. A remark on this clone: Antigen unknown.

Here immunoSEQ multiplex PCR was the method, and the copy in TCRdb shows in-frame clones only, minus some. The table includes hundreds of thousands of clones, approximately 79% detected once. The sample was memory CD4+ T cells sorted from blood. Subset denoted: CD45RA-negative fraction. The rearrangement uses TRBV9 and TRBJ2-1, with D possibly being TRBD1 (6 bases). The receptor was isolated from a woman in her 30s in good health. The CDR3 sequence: CASSGTGFYEQFF. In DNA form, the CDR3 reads TGTGCCAGCAGCGGAACAGGGTTCTATGAGCAGTTCTTC.